This T cell receptor (beta chain) was identified in a study of cytomegalovirus exposure and HLA in healthy donors. Libraries were prepared by immunoSEQ multiplex PCR; TCRdb keeps only in-frame clonotypes and omits some of them. The table records 130,000 or so clones, nearly 90% of them present only once. Sequences were obtained from PBMCs. This clonotype was sampled from a man younger than 45 in good health and CMV-seronegative.

The CDR3 coding sequence is TGTGCCAGCAGCTCAGGACAGTACAATGAGCAGTTCTTC. Protein product: CASSSGQYNEQFF. The V call is TRBV7-2, the J call TRBJ2-1, with D perhaps matching TRBD1 (6 bases). V lost 4 bases, J lost 4 bases, and 8 bases lay in between. The CDR3 is 13 residues long. Per germline, CDR1 SGHTA and CDR2 FQGNSA.